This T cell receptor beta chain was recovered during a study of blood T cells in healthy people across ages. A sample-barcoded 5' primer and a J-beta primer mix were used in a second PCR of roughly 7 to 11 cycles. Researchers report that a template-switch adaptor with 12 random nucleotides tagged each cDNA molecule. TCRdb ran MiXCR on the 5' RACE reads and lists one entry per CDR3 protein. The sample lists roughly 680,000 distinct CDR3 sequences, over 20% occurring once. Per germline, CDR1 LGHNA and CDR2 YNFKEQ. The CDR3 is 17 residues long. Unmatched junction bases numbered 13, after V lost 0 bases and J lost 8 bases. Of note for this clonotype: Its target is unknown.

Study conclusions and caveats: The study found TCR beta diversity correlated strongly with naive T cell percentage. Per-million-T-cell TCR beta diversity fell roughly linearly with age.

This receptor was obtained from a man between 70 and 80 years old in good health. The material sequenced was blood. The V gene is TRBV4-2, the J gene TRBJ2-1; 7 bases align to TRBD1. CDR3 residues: CASSQESPRQGFYEQFF. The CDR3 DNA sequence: TGTGCCAGCAGCCAAGAGTCCCCCCGACAGGGTTTTTATGAGCAGTTCTTC.